The rows below give T cell receptor beta chains drawn from one sample of a study of PD-1 blockade in classical Hodgkin lymphoma. The repertoire was sequenced with immunoSEQ multiplex PCR; TCRdb's copy has only in-frame clones and lacks some. This table has roughly 42,000 clones, over 70% appearing once. The sequences come from peripheral blood mononuclear cells (PBMCs), collected at baseline. Receptor source: a human donor with classical Hodgkin lymphoma. Both conserved end residues are part of each CDR3. A D gene is named only where the DNA matches it firmly. Size is omitted from some rows. Given values are once, few, many or a class for expanded clones.

j_call	clone_size	v_call	d_call	cdr3_aa	cdr3_nt
TRBJ1-1	NA	TRBV5-1	NA	CASKDTNTEAFF	TGCGCCAGCAAGGACACTAACACTGAAGCTTTCTTT
TRBJ1-6	once	TRBV28	NA	CASSLLGGNNSPLHF	TGTGCCAGCAGTTTGTTAGGGGGGAATAATTCACCCCTCCACTTT
TRBJ2-2	NA	TRBV18	NA	CASSGPNANTGELFF	TGTGCCAGCTCAGGACCCAACGCGAACACCGGGGAGCTGTTTTTT
TRBJ1-2	NA	TRBV19	NA	CASSATTGRVYGYTF	TGTGCCAGTAGTGCAACAACGGGCAGGGTCTATGGCTACACCTTC
TRBJ1-2	NA	TRBV6-5	TRBD1	CASSYGQVAGYTF	TGTGCCAGCAGTTACGGACAGGTGGCTGGCTACACCTTC
TRBJ2-1	NA	TRBV9	TRBD2	CASSVRTSGYNEQFF	TGTGCCAGCAGCGTAAGGACTAGCGGTTACAATGAGCAGTTCTTC
TRBJ1-6	NA	TRBV9	NA	CASSPPHLFSPLHF	TGTGCCAGCAGCCCCCCTCACCTTTTTTCGCCCCTCCACTTT
TRBJ2-7	few	TRBV6-1	NA	CASREGGQSYEQYF	TGTGCCAGCAGGGAGGGGGGACAGAGCTACGAGCAGTACTTC
TRBJ2-2	NA	TRBV30	NA	CAWRWGPNTGELFF	TGTGCCTGGAGGTGGGGACCTAACACCGGGGAGCTGTTTTTT
TRBJ2-5	NA	TRBV7-2	NA	CASSLKGYMETQYF	TGTGCCAGCAGCTTGAAAGGGTATATGGAGACCCAGTACTTC
TRBJ2-5	NA	TRBV6-6	TRBD2	CASHIRTSGRGETQYF	TGTGCCAGCCACATTCGGACTAGCGGGAGGGGAGAGACCCAGTACTTC
TRBJ1-5	NA	TRBV30	NA	CAWNGGNQPQHF	TGTGCCTGGAACGGTGGCAATCAGCCCCAGCATTTT
TRBJ2-1	NA	TRBV7-9	NA	CASSTQTNSEQFF	TGTGCCAGCAGCACTCAGACCAACAGTGAGCAGTTCTTC
TRBJ1-2	NA	TRBV30	NA	CAWFSTANYGYTF	TGTGCCTGGTTCTCCACAGCTAACTATGGCTACACCTTC
TRBJ1-1	NA	TRBV6-5	NA	CASSYGQINEAFF	TGTGCCAGCAGTTATGGGCAAATAAATGAAGCTTTCTTT
TRBJ1-1	NA	TRBV5-1	TRBD1	CASSWRTGGGTEAFF	TGCGCCAGCAGCTGGAGGACAGGGGGAGGTACTGAAGCTTTCTTT
TRBJ1-1	NA	TRBV9	NA	CASSPPAGRSWEAFF	TGTGCCAGCAGCCCACCGGCGGGACGCAGTTGGGAAGCTTTCTTT
TRBJ2-5	NA	TRBV27	NA	CATRRGALQETQYF	TGTGCCACACGGAGGGGGGCCCTCCAAGAGACCCAGTACTTC
TRBJ1-1	NA	TRBV19	NA	CASRIAQMNTEAFF	TGTGCCAGTAGGATTGCGCAGATGAACACTGAAGCTTTCTTT
TRBJ1-5	NA	TRBV6-1	NA	CASLPDRVSNQPQHF	TGTGCCAGCCTCCCGGACAGAGTCTCCAATCAGCCCCAGCATTTT
TRBJ2-2	NA	TRBV19	NA	CASSISGNTGELFF	TGTGCCAGTAGTATATCGGGCAACACCGGGGAGCTGTTTTTT
TRBJ2-7	NA	TRBV15	NA	CATSWGFYEQYF	TGTGCCACCAGCTGGGGTTTTTACGAGCAGTACTTC
TRBJ1-1	NA	TRBV9	TRBD1	CASSVQGTGNTEAFF	TGTGCCAGCAGCGTACAAGGGACAGGGAACACTGAAGCTTTCTTT
TRBJ2-5	NA	TRBV5-1	NA	CASSLEGRSSETQYF	TGCGCCAGCAGCTTGGAGGGCAGGTCTTCAGAGACCCAGTACTTC
TRBJ1-4	NA	TRBV30	NA	CAWSKGLTGEKLFF	TGTGCCTGGAGTAAGGGACTTACGGGGGAAAAACTGTTTTTT
TRBJ2-5	NA	TRBV14	NA	CASSHAGAGQGETQYF	TGTGCCAGCAGCCACGCTGGGGCGGGCCAGGGGGAGACCCAGTACTTC
TRBJ2-1	NA	TRBV7-8	NA	CASSLAEGSYNEQFF	TGTGCCAGCAGCTTAGCTGAGGGTTCCTACAATGAGCAGTTCTTC
TRBJ2-7	few	TRBV6-5	TRBD1	CASSPTGVEQYF	TGTGCCAGCAGTCCGACAGGGGTCGAGCAGTACTTC
TRBJ2-2	NA	TRBV2	NA	CASSEGPAVGEELFF	TGTGCCAGCAGTGAAGGTCCGGCCGTCGGCGAGGAGCTGTTTTTT
TRBJ1-3	few	TRBV19	TRBD1	CASSMLTGGENTIYF	TGTGCCAGTAGTATGCTAACAGGGGGCGAAAACACCATATATTTT
TRBJ2-1	NA	TRBV28	TRBD1	CASSPPAGTGGREQFF	TGTGCCAGCAGTCCCCCTGCCGGGACAGGGGGGCGTGAGCAGTTCTTC
TRBJ1-3	NA	TRBV7-6	NA	CASSLMRPGTSGNTIYF	TGTGCCAGCAGCTTAATGAGGCCAGGGACCTCTGGAAACACCATATATTTT